Reported below is one TCR beta chain. Its target antigen remains unknown. Base qualities are missing; no much larger clone stands one base away. These data are taken from a study of blood T cell repertoires in COVID-19 (dated by TCRdb to the early 2020s). At the level of the whole study: The collaborator samples originated in the United States, Italy and Spain and spanned the acute and convalescent phases of COVID-19. The material from the prospective study consisted of cDNA or gDNA derived from T cells, B-cell-depleted T cells, or PBMCs. Deeply sampled blood TCRbeta repertoires from subjects exposed to, actively infected with, or recovered from COVID-19 were included in the dataset. A freely available public database, intended as a resource for researchers studying the immune response to SARS-CoV-2, is where the repertoires were released. The samples were drawn from the first 160 participants of the ongoing ImmuneRACE study and from over 950 subjects provided by 6 global collaborators. Nearly every sample came with metadata listing a de-identified subject ID, COVID-19 status, age in years and sex. Where HLA class I and class II types were available, the types were taken from metadata supplied by the sample provider, not from assay-based typing. Results the study describes overall, beyond this receptor: The amount of clinical and demographic metadata varied by source and participant and was provided uncurated.

The immunoSEQ Assay, a bias-controlled multiplex PCR, was used to amplify TCRbeta CDR3 regions from genomic DNA. In the original analysis: Within the assay, amplification of reference gene primers was used to estimate how many nucleated cells each sample contained. To quantify the absolute abundance of each unique TCRbeta CDR3 rearrangement, sequence reads were collapsed and filtered. For each sample, productive Simpson clonality was calculated as the square root of Simpson's diversity index across productive rearrangements. Here the immuneACCESS table is served through TCRdb, limited to in-frame sequences with V and J called. Missing clones are a known gap in these copies; in checked studies unresolved V genes cover under half, and the rest lacks a known reason. V and J calls and clone size are as listed in that table; D and trimming were resolved from the DNA. In this sample the table shows under 150,000 clones, approximately 80% of which occur a single time. The top ten constitute 7.5% to 10% of the sample.

Its CDR3 holds 13 amino acids, cysteine through phenylalanine. Only the CDR3 DNA stays, 39 bases, in frame from base 1. CDR1 and CDR2 are read off the germline V gene as MNHEY and SVGEGT. Trimming leaves V shorter by 2 bases and J shorter by 6 bases, with the junction holding 0 bases beyond the gene matches. The collaborating institutions used their own protocols to collect whole blood in K2EDTA tubes. For TCRbeta analysis, collaborators shipped samples in one of three forms: frozen whole blood, isolated PBMCs, or DNA extracted from either of those sample types. Recombination joined TRBV6-2 or TRBV6-3 with TRBJ1-5, and 8 bases in between align with TRBD1. The sequencing sample was made of peripheral blood. The TCR sequence derives from a woman in her 40s with acute or convalescent COVID-19. In nucleotide form, the sequence is TGTGCCAGCAGTTACGGGACAGGTCAGCCCCAGCATTTT. This encodes CASSYGTGQPQHF.